This T cell receptor beta chain is drawn from a study of blood T cell repertoires in COVID-19. The protocol was immunoSEQ multiplex PCR, while the TCRdb copy is restricted to in-frame clones and leaves out a portion. The sample consists of about 240,000 clones, about 89% of them appearing once. The CDR3 is made up of 13 amino acids. CDR1 is MGHDK and CDR2 is SYGVNS in the germline V gene. V shed 10 bases and J shed 4 bases, with 13 bases lying between them. This clone has only one observation. The chain links TRBV25-1 to TRBJ1-4; possible D gene TRBD1, 5 bases. The sequenced material came from PBMCs or T cells enriched from blood (not recorded which). The sequence was collected from a woman between 25 and 40 years old who had recovered from COVID-19. DNA for the CDR3: TGTGCCACTACAGAGGACAATAATGAAAAACTGTTTTTT. It yields the protein CATTEDNNEKLFF. The whole variable domain, remainder taken from reference TRBV25-1 and TRBJ1-4, is EADIYQTPRYLVIGTGKKITLECSQTMGHDKMYWYQQDPGMELHLIHYSYGVNSTEKGDLSSESTVSRIRTEHFPLTLESARPSHTSQYLCATTEDNNEKLFFGSGTQLSVL.